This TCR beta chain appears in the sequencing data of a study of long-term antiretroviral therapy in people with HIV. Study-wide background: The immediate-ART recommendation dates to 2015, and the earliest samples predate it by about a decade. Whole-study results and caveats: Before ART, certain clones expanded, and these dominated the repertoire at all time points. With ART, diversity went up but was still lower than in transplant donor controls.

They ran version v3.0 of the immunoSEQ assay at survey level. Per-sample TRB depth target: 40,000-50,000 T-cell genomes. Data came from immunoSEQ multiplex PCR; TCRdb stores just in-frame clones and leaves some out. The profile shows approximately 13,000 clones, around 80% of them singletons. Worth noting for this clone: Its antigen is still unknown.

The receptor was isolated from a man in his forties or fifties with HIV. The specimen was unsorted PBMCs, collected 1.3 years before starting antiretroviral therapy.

CDR3 residues: CASSLFQRGGQSTDTQYF. Written as DNA, the CDR3 is TGTGCCAGCAGCTTGTTCCAGCGGGGGGGCCAAAGCACAGATACGCAGTATTTT. The rearrangement joins TRBV5-6 to TRBJ2-3; 10 bases agree with TRBD2. Looked up from germline, CDR1 is SGHDT and CDR2 is YYEEEE. V gave up 1 base and J gave up 0 bases; unmatched junction bases: 8. The CDR3 consists of 18 residues.